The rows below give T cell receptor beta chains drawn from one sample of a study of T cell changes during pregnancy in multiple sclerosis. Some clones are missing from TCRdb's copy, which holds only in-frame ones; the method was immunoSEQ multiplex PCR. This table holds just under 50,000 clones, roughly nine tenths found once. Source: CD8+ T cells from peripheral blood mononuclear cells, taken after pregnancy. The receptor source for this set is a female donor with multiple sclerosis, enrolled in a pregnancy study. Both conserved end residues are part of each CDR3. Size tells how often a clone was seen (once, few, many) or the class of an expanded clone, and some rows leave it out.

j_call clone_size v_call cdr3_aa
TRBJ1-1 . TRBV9 CASSVLQLPGQGDTEAFF
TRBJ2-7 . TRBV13 CASSTAGRGRDYEQYF
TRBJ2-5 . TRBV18 CASSLSTDRAGETQYF
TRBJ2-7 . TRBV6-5 CASSSGAYEQYF
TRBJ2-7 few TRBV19 CASSPPTGPNEQYF
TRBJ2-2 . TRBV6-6 CASTLLVGDTGELFF
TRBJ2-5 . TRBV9 CASSPQGAGETQYF
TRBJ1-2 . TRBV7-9 CASSSYLDQGVNYGYTF
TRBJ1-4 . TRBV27 CASSLSFREKLFF
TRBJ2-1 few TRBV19 CASRELAGVDNEQFF
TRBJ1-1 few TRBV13 CASSLGSADTEAFF
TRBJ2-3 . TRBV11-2 CASSLVGGARTDTQYF
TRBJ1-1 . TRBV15 CATSIFGQGRTEAFF
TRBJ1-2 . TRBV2 CASTTPTRTANYGYTF
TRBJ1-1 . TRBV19 CASSPGTVIMNTEAFF
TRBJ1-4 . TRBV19 CASSIWAGEEKLFF
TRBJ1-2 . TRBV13 CASSQGSGYGYTF
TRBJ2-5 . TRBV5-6 CASSSRFLETQYF
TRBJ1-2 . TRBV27 CASLSPNYGYTF
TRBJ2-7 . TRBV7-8 CASSLAPIYSLYEQYF
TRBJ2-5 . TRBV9 CASSVGGAGGLETQYF
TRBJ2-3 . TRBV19 CASTIRVGTDTQYF
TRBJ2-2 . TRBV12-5 CASGWGQQNANTGELFF
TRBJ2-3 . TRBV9 CASSGGGLSVGQYF
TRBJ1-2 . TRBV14 CASSQRGSNYGYTF
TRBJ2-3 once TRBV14 CASSRRELAGGMDTQYF
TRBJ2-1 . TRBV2 CATSPGASGVSSYNEQFF
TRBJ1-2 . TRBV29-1 CSVDGADGGDGYTF
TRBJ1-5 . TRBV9 CASSPGRGFNQPQHF
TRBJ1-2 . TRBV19 CASSIDLAGAGYTF
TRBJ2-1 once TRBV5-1 CASSLEGDSYNEQFF
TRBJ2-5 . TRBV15 CATYREGETQYF
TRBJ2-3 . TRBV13 CASSPIRGGTDTQYF
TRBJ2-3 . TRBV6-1 CASSEARGGRGDTQYF
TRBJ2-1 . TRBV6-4 CASSDRGGAYNEQFF
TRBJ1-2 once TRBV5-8 CASSSRDRGKFYGYTF
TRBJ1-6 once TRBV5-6 CASSYAGTAGFTNSPLHF
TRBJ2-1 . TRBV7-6 CASSAASYNEQFF
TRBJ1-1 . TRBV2 CATVQGGTEAFF
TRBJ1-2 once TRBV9 CASSVGGQYGYTF
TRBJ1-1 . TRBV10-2 CASSLAREAFF
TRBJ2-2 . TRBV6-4 CASSALAGDRTGELFF
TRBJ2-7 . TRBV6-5 CASRAASGGDYEQYF
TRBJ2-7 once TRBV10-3 CAISEPDRQGRGDYEQYF
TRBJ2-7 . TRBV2 CASSGGGGGSWEQYF